This TCR beta chain was sequenced during a study of response to subunit inactivated influenza vaccine. Study-level points and caveats: The authors proposed limited new T cell recruitment per seasonal influenza vaccination.

Germline values: CDR1 WSHSY, CDR2 SAAADI. The CDR3 totals 18 residues. V shed 8 bases and J 1 base; nucleotides not matched to a gene: 13. Each CDR3 protein gets one entry after TCRdb re-called the RT-PCR reads with MiXCR. The table lists under 750,000 distinct CDR3 sequences, 12% of them singletons. This clonotype showed up just a few times. Its target is unknown. The sequence was obtained from a man in his fifties who received an inactivated influenza vaccine. This material consisted of PBMCs from blood, taken on the day of vaccination. The chain recombines TRBV10-2 with TRBJ2-1; TRBD2 matches 11 bases. CDR3 amino acids: CASWASGRPKPSYNEQFF. The CDR3 bases are TGCGCCAGCTGGGCTAGCGGGAGGCCTAAGCCTTCCTACAATGAGCAGTTCTTC.